This T cell receptor beta chain was obtained from a study of Graves' ophthalmopathy and Graves' hyperthyroidism. The authors amplified TCR beta CDR3 regions from RNA transcripts. An opening RT-PCR round employed HTBI primers and preceded a second-round multiplex PCR. TCRdb fed the multiplex PCR reads into MiXCR, producing one record per CDR3 protein. The sample has 40,000 or so distinct CDR3 sequences, approximately 50% seen once. The length of the CDR3 is 14 residues. Germline loops: CDR1 MNHNS, CDR2 SASEGT. Losses at the gene ends were 5 bases for V and 4 bases for J; bases not matched to a gene: 7. Hyperthyroidism patients, all newly diagnosed, had under 2 months' duration and ages of 18 to 65. The diagnosis was founded upon clinical symptoms, serum thyroxine, TRAb, thyroid ultrasound and orbital computed tomography. This clonotype was seen many times.

The chain joins TRBV6-1 to TRBJ1-1, with 7 bases fitting TRBD1. Material for sequencing was peripheral blood. The receptor comes from an adult woman with stable Graves' hyperthyroidism. CDR3 protein: CASSLTGSATEAFF. The CDR3 nucleotides read TGTGCCAGCAGTTTGACAGGGTCGGCCACTGAAGCTTTCTTT.